This T cell receptor beta chain was sequenced during a study of cytomegalovirus exposure and HLA in healthy donors. Study-level results: Indistinguishable V segments, including TRBV6-2 and TRBV6-3, were excluded. Most TCR sequences showed up rarely, but some public TCRs showed up in many donors. The authors later found HLA-associated TCR beta chains more clonally expanded than equally common others.

Use of 60 Vbeta and 13 Jbeta primers characterized the PCR. The assay was immunoSEQ multiplex PCR, and TCRdb's table has in-frame clones only and misses some. Of approximately 280,000 clones listed, approximately 90% were seen once; the top ten hold approximately 2.4%. With respect to this clone: The antigen is unknown.

This CDR3 region has 14 residues. Between the trimmed V and J ends, which lost 1 base and 4 bases, there was a span of 10 bases. Per the germline V gene, CDR1 is SGDLS and CDR2 is YYNGEE. This chain connects TRBV9 to TRBJ2-3, with D unresolved. The sequenced sample was PBMCs. The TCR comes from a young woman in good health and CMV-seronegative. This CDR3 is CASSVRASPDTQYF. In DNA, the CDR3 is TGTGCCAGCAGCGTACGCGCGTCTCCAGATACGCAGTATTTT. Supplemented by reference TRBV9 and TRBJ2-3, the full variable domain reads DSGVTQTPKHLITATGQRVTLRCSPRSGDLSVYWYQQSLDQGLQFLIQYYNGEERAKGNILERFSAQQFPDLHSELNLSSLELGDSALYFCASSVRASPDTQYFGPGTRLTVL.